This T cell receptor beta chain originates from a study of Ad26.COV2.S vaccination and SARS-CoV-2 variants. As concerns this clone: The antigen remains unidentified.

Treatment described: about 20 received Ad26.COV2.S at low or high dose, single or two shots; 5 received placebo; per-sample allocation not given. Following the first vaccine or placebo injection, samples were taken on day 63. The individual, an adult aged 18-55 years, was a donor in Boston. V lost 8 bases and J lost 8, with 10 bases in between. Germline CDR1 reads MNHEY; CDR2 reads SVGAGI. The CDR3 is made up of 12 amino acids. This table comes from immunoSEQ multiplex PCR, and its TCRdb copy is limited to in-frame clones, with some not included. The sample has hundreds of thousands of clones, nearly 90% seen once. The study, taken as a whole, reports: The placebo group had lower spike-specific TCR breadth than the vaccine recipients did. Substantial breadth was reportedly displayed by spike-specific CD8+ and CD4+ T cell responses after vaccination.

The sequence derives from a person between 18 and 59 years old who received the Ad26.COV2.S COVID-19 vaccine or a placebo. The chain uses TRBV6-5 and TRBJ1-6, with D maybe TRBD1 (6 bases). Sequencing used peripheral blood, obtained in a trial of Ad26.COV2.S vaccine versus placebo. In DNA, the CDR3 is TGTGCCAGCTCGGACAGATATTCACCCCTCCACTTT. Protein product: CASSDRYSPLHF.